These 21 T cell receptor beta chains were sequenced from one sample in a study of read filtering for tumor transcriptome and immune sequencing. Molecular barcoded adaptors covering alpha/delta and beta/gamma chains were used on about 390 ng RNA. MiXCR, applied by TCRdb to the reads, yields one record per CDR3 protein. The table shows about 46,000 distinct CDR3 sequences, with 15% to 20% occurring only once. Specimen: a population of CD138-negative cells sorted from bone marrow. The receptor source for this set is a donor at least 40 years old with multiple myeloma.

This clonotype was seen ten or more times. This chain joins TRBV28 and TRBJ2-5, with a weak D call TRBD2 (5 bases). The germline gives CDR1 MDHEN, CDR2 SYDVKM. The CDR3 runs to 16 residues. Trimming stripped 4 bases from V and 5 bases from J, with 20 bases between. The CDR3 bases are TGTGCCAGCAGTTCCAACCCGGGAATAACAGCTGAGACCCAGTACTTC. Its translation is CASSSNPGITAETQYF.

This clonotype was found many times. The genes are TRBV2 and TRBJ2-1; 7 bases align to TRBD2. The germline V gene encodes CDR1 SNHLY and CDR2 FYNNEI. V lost 10 bases and J lost 7; bases outside the gene matches: 13. The CDR3 is 14 amino acids. The CDR3 coding sequence is TGTGCCACAGGGAGCGGGGAGCCCCCAAATGAGCAGTTCTTC. Encoded protein: CATGSGEPPNEQFF.

This clonotype was observed a handful of times. The chain uses TRBV10-3 and TRBJ1-5, with TRBD1 matching over 7 bases. Trimming at V came to 6 bases and at J to 5 bases, leaving 4 bases not matched to a gene. The CDR3 runs 13 residues. Per germline, CDR1 ENHRY and CDR2 SYGVKD. CDR3: CAIRDRDDQPQHF. As DNA, the CDR3 is TGTGCCATCAGAGACAGGGATGATCAGCCCCAGCATTTT.

A note on this clonotype: The CDR3 does not end in the conserved phenylalanine or tryptophan, so this is likely a read error. The V gene is TRBV7-9, the J gene TRBJ2-1; tentatively, D is TRBD2 (5 bases). The CDR3 is 14 amino acids. V was pared by 4 bases and J by 9 bases, with 16 bases between. The germline gives CDR1 SEHNR, CDR2 FQNEAQ (reference sequence). The CDR3 DNA sequence: TGTGCCAGCAGCTCCCCCGAGTCCGCGGGTGAGCAGTTCCTC. Protein product: CASSSPESAGEQFL.

V gene TRBV7-2 combines with J gene TRBJ2-1; 12 bases fit TRBD2. The CDR3 contains 19 residues. Germline lookup yields CDR1 SGHTA and CDR2 FQGNSA. The V and J ends lost 5 bases and 5 bases, in that order; junction bases with no gene match: 16. The CDR3 is CASSRYLAGGPLGDNEQFF. The CDR3 DNA reads TGTGCCAGCAGCCGCTATCTAGCGGGAGGGCCTCTTGGAGACAATGAGCAGTTCTTC.

Details on this clonotype: The junction does not match germline at one end; this may be a read error. The rearrangement links TRBV27 to TRBJ2-1, with TRBD2 identical over 12 bases. Germline lookup yields CDR1 MNHEY and CDR2 SMNVEV (reference sequence). CDR3 length: 18 amino acids. In DNA, the CDR3 is TGTGCCAGTAGTTTATTGTCTAGCGGGAGGGCCTTCTACAATGAGCAGTTCTTC. This codes for CASSLLSSGRAFYNEQFF.

This clonotype was recorded many times. The chain is built from TRBV5-6 and TRBJ2-7, with 12 bases that match TRBD2. V was clipped by 3 bases and J by 4 bases; unmatched bases: 2. CDR3 size: 14 residues. Germline assignment: CDR1 SGHDT and CDR2 YYEEEE. CDR3 nucleotide sequence: TGTGCCAGCAGCTATGGACTAGCGGGATACGAGCAGTACTTC. This encodes CASSYGLAGYEQYF.

The sample holds many counts of this clonotype. The CDR3 sequence is CSDDGQGGTQYF. CDR3 nucleotide sequence: TGCAGCGACGACGGACAGGGGGGGACCCAGTACTTC. The chain links TRBV29-1 to TRBJ2-5, with TRBD1 matching over 10 bases. Germline lookup yields CDR1 SQVTM and CDR2 ANQGSEA. Germline trimming cut 7 bases from V and 7 bases from J; bases unmatched to any gene: 6. This CDR3 is built from 12 residues.

Ten or more counts support this clonotype. V is TRBV4-3 and J is TRBJ1-6; D possibly corresponds to TRBD1 (6 bases). Germline values: CDR1 LGHNA, CDR2 YSLEER. Trimming removed 3 bases from V and 7 bases from J, with 19 bases in between. The CDR3 runs to 17 residues. This CDR3 reads CASSQVPLSGTNSPLHF. The CDR3 DNA sequence: TGCGCCAGCAGCCAGGTCCCCCTTTCCGGGACAAATTCACCCCTCCACTTT.

This clonotype was found many times. This chain links TRBV20-1 with TRBJ2-3; 7 nucleotides align to TRBD2. The length of the CDR3 is 14 residues. CDR1 is DFQATT and CDR2 is SNEGSKA in the germline V gene (reference sequence). With 5 bases clipped from V and 3 bases from J, the junction kept 8 bases outside the gene matches. CDR3 sequence (DNA): TGCAGTGCTTACCGGCAGCGGGGTACAGATACGCAGTATTTT. Its translation is CSAYRQRGTDTQYF.

This clonotype was counted ten times or more. This sequence joins TRBV11-3 and TRBJ2-1; TRBD2 matches at 8 bases. Unmatched junction bases numbered 2, after V lost 1 base and J lost 0 bases. The CDR3 is 16 amino acids. CDR1 is SGHNT and CDR2 is YENEEA in the germline V gene. In DNA, the CDR3 is TGTGCCAGCAGCTTAGCGGGAGGGAGCTCCTACAATGAGCAGTTCTTC. Residues: CASSLAGGSSYNEQFF. The complete variable domain, with remaining parts taken from reference TRBV11-3 and TRBJ2-1, reads EAGVVQSPRYKIIEKKQPVAFWCNPISGHNTLYWYLQNLGQGPELLIRYENEEAVDDSQLPKDRFSAERLKGVDSTLKIQPAELGDSAVYLCASSLAGGSSYNEQFFGPGTRLTVL.

With regard to this clonotype: It may be a read error: a sequence one base away is much more abundant. The chain couples TRBV11-2 to TRBJ1-1, with D possibly matching TRBD1 (5 bases). The length of the CDR3 is 14 residues. CDR1 and CDR2 from the germline V gene are SGHAT and FQNNGV. The CDR3 reads CVSSLDAGGTEAFF. The CDR3, as DNA: TGTGTCAGCAGCTTAGATGCGGGGGGCACTGAAGCTTTCTTT.

This clonotype was picked up a small number of times. The V call is TRBV20-1, the J call TRBJ2-5; D is tentatively TRBD1 or TRBD2 (5 bases each). The V end lost 0 bases, the J end lost 5 bases, and 19 bases lay between the germline ends. This CDR3 is built from 16 residues. Germline assignment: CDR1 DFQATT and CDR2 SNEGSKA (reference sequence). For the CDR3, the DNA is TGCAGTGCTAGAGATCTCGGGACCCCGCTCGGGGAGACCCAGTACTTC. Its protein product is CSARDLGTPLGETQYF.

This clonotype was seen many times. This chain links TRBV28 with TRBJ1-1; D not certain. Trimming removed 3 bases at V and 6 bases at J, with 14 bases between. This CDR3 comprises 14 residues. Germline CDR1 is MDHEN and CDR2 is SYDVKM. The CDR3 DNA is TGTGCCAGCAGTTTCGGACGGATGGTCGCTGAAGCTTTCTTT. Protein sequence: CASSFGRMVAEAFF.

This clonotype has a count of ten or more. V usage is TRBV11-2 and J usage is TRBJ2-3; D might be TRBD1 or TRBD2, each matching 5 bases. The V end lost 7 bases, the J end lost 0 bases, and 11 bases lay between the germline ends. CDR3 size: 14 residues. Germline-derived CDR1 and CDR2 are SGHAT and FQNNGV. CDR3: CASKGTISTDTQYF. The CDR3 bases are TGTGCCAGCAAAGGGACCATTAGCACAGATACGCAGTATTTT.

This clonotype showed up many times. The gene calls are TRBV5-1 and TRBJ2-4; the D gene is possibly TRBD2 (5 bases). Germline CDR1 reads SGHRS; CDR2 reads YFSETQ. Between the trimmed V and J ends, which lost 0 bases and 7 bases, there was a span of 11 bases. This CDR3 contains 14 residues. CDR3 loop: CASSLDRADNIQYF. The CDR3 DNA follows: TGCGCCAGCAGCTTGGACAGAGCGGACAACATTCAGTACTTC.

This clonotype was seen at least ten times. This chain links TRBV7-3 with TRBJ2-3, with D uncertain. From germline, CDR1 is SGHTA and CDR2 FQGTGA. This CDR3 region has 14 residues. Between the trimmed V and J ends, which lost 2 bases and 1 base, there was a span of 7 bases. The CDR3 region has the DNA TGTGCCAGCAGCTTAGTGTCAGGCACAGATACGCAGTATTTT. Translated, it gives CASSLVSGTDTQYF.

Only a few counts were recorded for this clonotype. The rearrangement uses TRBV12-3 or TRBV12-4 and TRBJ2-3; TRBD2 matches 11 bases. The CDR3 sequence is 15 residues long. Trimming took 5 bases from V and 9 from J; bases not matched to a gene: 10. The CDR3 sequence is CASSPRLAGLATQYF. The CDR3 DNA is TGTGCCAGCAGTCCTCGACTAGCGGGACTGGCGACGCAGTATTTT.

This clonotype was found a few times. The genes are TRBV20-1 and TRBJ2-7; the match to TRBD2 covers 9 bases. CDR1 DFQATT and CDR2 SNEGSKA come from the germline V gene (reference sequence). The CDR3 covers 13 residues. V lost 6 bases, J lost 0 bases, and 3 bases stayed unmatched. CDR3 sequence (DNA): TGCAGTGCCATTAGCGGGGGCTCCTACGAGCAGTACTTC. This sequence encodes CSAISGGSYEQYF.

This clonotype was found many times. This chain links TRBV10-3 with TRBJ1-4; TRBD1 matches at 8 bases. Germline CDR1 reads ENHRY; CDR2 reads SYGVKD. The junction had 0 bases not matched to a gene; V was cut back by 2 bases and J by 7 bases. The CDR3 covers 13 residues. This CDR3 reads CAISETGGEKLFF. The CDR3 DNA reads TGTGCCATCAGTGAGACAGGGGGTGAAAAACTGTTTTTT.

This clonotype was seen many times. The chain employs TRBV7-2 and TRBJ2-1; TRBD2 matches at 11 bases. V was clipped by 4 bases and J by 8 bases; unmatched bases: 7. In germline, CDR1 is SGHTA, CDR2 FQGNSA. There are 15 residues in the CDR3. Here the CDR3 reads CASSSLAGGWDEQFF. DNA for the CDR3: TGTGCCAGCAGCTCCCTAGCGGGAGGATGGGATGAGCAGTTCTTC.